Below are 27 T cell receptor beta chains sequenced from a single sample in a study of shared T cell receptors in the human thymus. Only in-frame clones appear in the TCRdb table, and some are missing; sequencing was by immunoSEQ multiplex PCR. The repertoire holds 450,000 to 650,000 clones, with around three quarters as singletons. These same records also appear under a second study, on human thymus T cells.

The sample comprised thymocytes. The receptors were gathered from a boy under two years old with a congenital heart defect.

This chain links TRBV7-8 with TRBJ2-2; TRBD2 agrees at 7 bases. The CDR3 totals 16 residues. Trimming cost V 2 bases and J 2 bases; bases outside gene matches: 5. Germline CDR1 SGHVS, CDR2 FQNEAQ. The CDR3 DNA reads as TGTGCCAGCAGCTTACCTAGCGGCATTAACACCGGGGAGCTGTTTTTT. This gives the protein CASSLPSGINTGELFF.

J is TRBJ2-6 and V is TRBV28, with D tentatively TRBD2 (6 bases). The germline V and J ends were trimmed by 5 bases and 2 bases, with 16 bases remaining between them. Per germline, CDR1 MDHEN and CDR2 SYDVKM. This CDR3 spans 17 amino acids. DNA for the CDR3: TGTGCCAGCAGTCCCCTCCCCGGGGGTGCTGGGGCCAACGTCCTGACTTTC. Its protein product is CASSPLPGGAGANVLTF.

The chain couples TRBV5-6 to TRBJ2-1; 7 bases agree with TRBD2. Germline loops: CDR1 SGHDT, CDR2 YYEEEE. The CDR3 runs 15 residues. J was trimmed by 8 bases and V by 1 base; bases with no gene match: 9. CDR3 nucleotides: TGTGCCAGCAGCTTGCAACGAGGGAGCGGGGATGAGCAGTTCTTC. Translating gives CASSLQRGSGDEQFF.

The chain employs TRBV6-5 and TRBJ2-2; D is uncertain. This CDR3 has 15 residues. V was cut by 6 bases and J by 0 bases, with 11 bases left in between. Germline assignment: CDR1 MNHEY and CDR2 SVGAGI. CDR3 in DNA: TGTGCCAGCAGAGGTGGCGCGGCGAACACCGGGGAGCTGTTTTTT. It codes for CASRGGAANTGELFF.

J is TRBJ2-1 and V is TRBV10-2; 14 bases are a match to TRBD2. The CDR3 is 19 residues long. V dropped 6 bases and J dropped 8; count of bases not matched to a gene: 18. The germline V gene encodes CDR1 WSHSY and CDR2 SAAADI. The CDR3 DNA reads TGCGCCAGCAGGGGAGACGTACCGGGACTAGCGGGAGCAAGCCATGAGCAGTTCTTC. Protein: CASRGDVPGLAGASHEQFF.

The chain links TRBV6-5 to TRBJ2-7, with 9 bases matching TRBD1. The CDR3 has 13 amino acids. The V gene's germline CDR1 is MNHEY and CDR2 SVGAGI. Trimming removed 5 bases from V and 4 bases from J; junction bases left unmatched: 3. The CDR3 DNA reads TGTGCCAGCAGTGGGGACAGGGCATACGAGCAGTACTTC. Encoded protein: CASSGDRAYEQYF.

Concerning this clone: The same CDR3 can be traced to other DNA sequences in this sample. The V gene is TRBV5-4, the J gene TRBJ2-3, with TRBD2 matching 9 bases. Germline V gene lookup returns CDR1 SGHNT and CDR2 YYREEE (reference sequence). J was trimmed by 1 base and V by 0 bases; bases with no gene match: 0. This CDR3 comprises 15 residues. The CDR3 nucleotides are TGTGCCAGCAGCTTGGGACTAGCGGGCACAGATACGCAGTATTTT. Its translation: CASSLGLAGTDTQYF.

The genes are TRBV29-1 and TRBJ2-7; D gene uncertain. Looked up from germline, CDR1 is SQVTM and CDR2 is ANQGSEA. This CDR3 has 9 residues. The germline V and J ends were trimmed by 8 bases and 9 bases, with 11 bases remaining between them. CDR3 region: CSSPGGQYF. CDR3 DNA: TGCAGCTCCCCGGGTGGGCAGTACTTC.

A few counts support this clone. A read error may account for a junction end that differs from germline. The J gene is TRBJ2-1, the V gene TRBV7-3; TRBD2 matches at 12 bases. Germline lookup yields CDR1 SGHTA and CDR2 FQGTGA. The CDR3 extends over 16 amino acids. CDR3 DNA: TGTGCCAGCAGCCTAACGGCGCTAGCGGGAGGGGATGAGCAGTTCTTC. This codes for CASSLTALAGGDEQFF.

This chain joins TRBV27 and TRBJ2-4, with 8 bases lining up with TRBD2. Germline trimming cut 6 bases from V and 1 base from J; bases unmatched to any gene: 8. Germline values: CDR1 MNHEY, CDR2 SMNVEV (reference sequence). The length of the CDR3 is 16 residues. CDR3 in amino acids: CASRGLGGGAKNIQYF. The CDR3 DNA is TGTGCCAGCAGGGGACTAGGAGGGGGGGCCAAAAACATTCAGTACTTC.

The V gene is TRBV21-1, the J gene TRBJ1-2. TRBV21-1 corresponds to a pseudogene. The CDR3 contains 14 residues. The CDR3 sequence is CASSKGTAFYGYTF. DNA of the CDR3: TGTGCCAGCAGCAAAGGGACTGCATTCTATGGCTACACCTTC.

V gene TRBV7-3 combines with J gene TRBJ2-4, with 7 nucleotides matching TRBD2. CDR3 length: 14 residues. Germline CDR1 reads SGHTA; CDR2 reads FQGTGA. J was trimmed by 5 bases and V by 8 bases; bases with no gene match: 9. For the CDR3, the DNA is TGTGCCAGCGCATTAGGCGGGAGAGAAAACATTCAGTACTTC. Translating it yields CASALGGRENIQYF.

The CDR3 DNA sequence: TGTGCCAGCAGTGAAGGGACTAGCGGGACGGCAGATACGCAGTATTTT. This codes for CASSEGTSGTADTQYF. V is TRBV2 and J is TRBJ2-3; 12 positions match TRBD2. V trimming: 1 base; J trimming: 4 bases; junction bases outside the gene matches: 3. CDR3 size: 16 residues. The germline gives CDR1 SNHLY, CDR2 FYNNEI. Combining the CDR3 with reference TRBV2 and TRBJ2-3 gives the whole variable domain EPEVTQTPSHQVTQMGQEVILRCVPISNHLYFYWYRQILGQKVEFLVSFYNNEISEKSEIFDDQFSVERPDGSNFTLKIRSTKLEDSAMYFCASSEGTSGTADTQYFGPGTRLTVL.

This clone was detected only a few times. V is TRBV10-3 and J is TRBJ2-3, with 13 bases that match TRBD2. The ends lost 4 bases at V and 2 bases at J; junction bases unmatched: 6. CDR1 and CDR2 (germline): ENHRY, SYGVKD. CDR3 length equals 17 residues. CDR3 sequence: CAISVTSGRDITDTQYF. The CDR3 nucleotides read TGTGCCATCAGTGTTACTAGCGGGAGGGACATCACAGATACGCAGTATTTT.

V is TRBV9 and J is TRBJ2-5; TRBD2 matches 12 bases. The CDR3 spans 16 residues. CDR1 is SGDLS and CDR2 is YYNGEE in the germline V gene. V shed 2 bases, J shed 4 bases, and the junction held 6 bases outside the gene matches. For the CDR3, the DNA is TGTGCCAGCAGCGTTTGGACTAGCGGGATCGGAGAGACCCAGTACTTC. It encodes CASSVWTSGIGETQYF.

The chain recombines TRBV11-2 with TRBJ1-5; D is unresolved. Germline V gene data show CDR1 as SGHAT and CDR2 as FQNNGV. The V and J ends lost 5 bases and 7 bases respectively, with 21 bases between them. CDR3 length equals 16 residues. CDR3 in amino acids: CASSLLGGQGNQPQHF. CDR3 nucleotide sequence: TGTGCCAGCAGCCTATTAGGAGGGCAAGGGAACCAGCCCCAGCATTTT.

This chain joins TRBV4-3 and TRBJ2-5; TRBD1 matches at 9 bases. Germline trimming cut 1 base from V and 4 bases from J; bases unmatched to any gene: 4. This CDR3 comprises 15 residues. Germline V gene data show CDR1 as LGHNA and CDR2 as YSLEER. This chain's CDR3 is CASSQAGTGPETQYF. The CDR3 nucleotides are TGCGCCAGCAGCCAAGCCGGGACAGGGCCAGAGACCCAGTACTTC.

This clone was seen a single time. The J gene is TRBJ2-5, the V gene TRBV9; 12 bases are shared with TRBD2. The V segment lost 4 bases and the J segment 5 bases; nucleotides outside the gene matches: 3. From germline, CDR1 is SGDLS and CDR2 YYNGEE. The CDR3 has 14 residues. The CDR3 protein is CASSQLAGGETQYF. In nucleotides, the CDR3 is TGTGCCAGCAGCCAACTAGCGGGAGGTGAGACCCAGTACTTC.

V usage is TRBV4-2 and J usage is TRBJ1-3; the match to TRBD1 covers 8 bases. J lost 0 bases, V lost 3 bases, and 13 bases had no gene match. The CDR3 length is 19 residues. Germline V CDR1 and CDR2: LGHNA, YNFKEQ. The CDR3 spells CASSHRGTGRLSSGNTIYF. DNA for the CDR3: TGTGCCAGCAGCCACAGAGGGACAGGTAGGCTCAGCTCTGGAAACACCATATATTTT.

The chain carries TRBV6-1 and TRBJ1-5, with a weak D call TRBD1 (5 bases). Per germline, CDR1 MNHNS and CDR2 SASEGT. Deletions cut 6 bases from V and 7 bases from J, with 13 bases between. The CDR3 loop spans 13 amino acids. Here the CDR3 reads CASSPAGGQPQHF. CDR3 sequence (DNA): TGTGCCAGCAGCCCGGCCGGGGGGCAGCCCCAGCATTTT.

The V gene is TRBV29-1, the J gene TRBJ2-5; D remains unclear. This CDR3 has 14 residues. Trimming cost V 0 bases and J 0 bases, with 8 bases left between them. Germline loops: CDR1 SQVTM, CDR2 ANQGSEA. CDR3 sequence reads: CSVEDGQYQETQYF. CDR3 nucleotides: TGCAGCGTTGAAGATGGTCAGTACCAAGAGACCCAGTACTTC.

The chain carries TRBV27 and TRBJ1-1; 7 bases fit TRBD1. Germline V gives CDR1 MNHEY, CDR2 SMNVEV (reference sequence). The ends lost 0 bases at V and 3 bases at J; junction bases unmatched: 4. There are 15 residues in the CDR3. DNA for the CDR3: TGTGCCAGCAGTTTATCGGGCAGGGGGTACACTGAAGCTTTCTTT. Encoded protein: CASSLSGRGYTEAFF.

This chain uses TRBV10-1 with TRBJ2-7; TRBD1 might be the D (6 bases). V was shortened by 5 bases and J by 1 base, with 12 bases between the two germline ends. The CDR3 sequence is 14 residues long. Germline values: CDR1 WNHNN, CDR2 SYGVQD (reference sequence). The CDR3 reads CASSHSGDSYEQYF. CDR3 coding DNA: TGCGCCAGCAGTCATTCAGGGGATTCCTACGAGCAGTACTTC.

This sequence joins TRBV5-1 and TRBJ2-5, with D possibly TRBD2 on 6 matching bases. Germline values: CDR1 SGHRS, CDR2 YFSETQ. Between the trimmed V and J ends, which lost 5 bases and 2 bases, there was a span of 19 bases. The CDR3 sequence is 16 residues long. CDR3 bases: TGCGCCAGCAGTGATCCGGCGGGACCTAATCAAGAGACCCAGTACTTC. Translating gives CASSDPAGPNQETQYF.

The CDR3 loop is CASSPSGRPPANEQFF. The CDR3 DNA is TGTGCCAGCAGCCCCAGCGGGAGGCCCCCAGCGAATGAGCAGTTCTTC. This rearrangement joins TRBV14 to TRBJ2-1; TRBD2 matches 9 bases. This CDR3 contains 16 residues. The V and J ends lost 4 bases and 7 bases, in that order; junction bases with no gene match: 11. CDR1 and CDR2 (germline): SGHDN, FVKESK. The full variable domain, completed using reference TRBV14 and TRBJ2-1, is EAGVTQFPSHSVIEKGQTVTLRCDPISGHDNLYWYRRVMGKEIKFLLHFVKESKQDESGMPNNRFLAERTGGTYSTLKVQPAELEDSGVYFCASSPSGRPPANEQFFGPGTRLTVL.

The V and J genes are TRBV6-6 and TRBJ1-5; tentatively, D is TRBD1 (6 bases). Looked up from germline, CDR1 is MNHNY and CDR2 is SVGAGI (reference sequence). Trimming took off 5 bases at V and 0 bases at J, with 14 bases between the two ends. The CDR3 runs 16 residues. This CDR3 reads CASSPWTDYSNQPQHF. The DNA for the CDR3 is TGTGCCAGCAGTCCTTGGACAGATTATAGCAATCAGCCCCAGCATTTT.

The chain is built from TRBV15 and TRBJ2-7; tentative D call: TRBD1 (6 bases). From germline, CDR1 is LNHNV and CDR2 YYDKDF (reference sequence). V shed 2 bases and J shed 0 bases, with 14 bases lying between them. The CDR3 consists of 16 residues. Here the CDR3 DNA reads TGTGCCACCAGCAGACCGCCGACAGGCGGCTCCTACGAGCAGTACTTC. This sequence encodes CATSRPPTGGSYEQYF.